The TCR beta chain under discussion was sequenced for a study of T cells in Graves' hyperthyroidism and ophthalmopathy. Using RNA transcripts as the source, TCR beta CDR3 regions were amplified. HTBI primers were used for first-round RT-PCR of the TCR CDR3. TCRdb used MiXCR to reprocess the multiplex PCR reads, holding one entry per CDR3 protein. The data contain approximately 700,000 distinct CDR3 sequences, 15% to 20% of them seen just once; the ten biggest clones take up over 7.5%. CDR1 and CDR2 from the germline V gene are SGHNT and YENEEA. CDR3 length equals 14 residues. V was clipped by 2 bases and J by 4 bases, with 11 bases between them. This clonotype has at least ten counts. Its antigen remains unidentified. Overall study findings and caveats: Ophthalmopathy onset followed model prediction by a median around 6.6 months.

The diagnostic basis comprised clinical symptoms, serum thyroxine and TRAb, thyroid ultrasound and orbital computed tomography. The sequence came from a man between 18 and 35 years old with Graves' hyperthyroidism. The chain joins TRBV11-3 to TRBJ1-2, with D possibly TRBD1 on 5 matching bases. The sample taken for sequencing was blood. CDR3 bases: TGTGCCAGCAGCTTAACGGGGACGGGCTATGGCTACACCTTC. Protein: CASSLTGTGYGYTF.